This entry describes one TCR beta chain. Its antigen has not been determined. No much larger clone exists at a distance of one base, and base qualities are not known. The immunoSEQ hsTCRB v3.0 assay was used at survey level resolution to sequence the TRB variable region. A depth of 40,000-50,000 T-cell genomes per sample was targeted for TRB sequencing. An Illumina MiSeq with a v3 150-cycle kit was used to sequence the pooled TRB libraries. In the source study's methods: Repertoire analysis ran in R within a reproducible Nextflow workflow covering QC, data transformation and analysis. LymphoSeq2, an R package for exploring AIRR-Seq data, was used to implement custom analyses. Several samples yielding fewer than 5000 total TRB sequences were excluded, leaving approximately 190 analyzed HIV repertoires. Among the approximately 200 retained HIV repertoires, some 60 were collected before ART initiation and about 130 were collected after ART initiation. Repertoires were downsampled to 5000 TRB nucleotide sequences, and summary statistics were averaged over 100 downsampling iterations. The analysis kept only TRB sequences whose CDR3 regions were at least seven amino acids long. Two measures captured diversity: a Shannon entropy-derived clonality score and the Gini coefficient. In repertoire networks, the top 5000 CDR3 amino acid sequences were linked whenever an edit distance of one separated two sequences. Antigen specificity groups and MHC restriction were predicted for TRB CDR3 amino acid sequences with GLIPH2. Known CMV, EBV, HIV or tissue antigen associations were flagged by matching CDR3 amino acid sequences against VDJdb and McPAS-TCR. Pre-ART, post-ART and control groups were compared with Wilcoxon signed-rank tests and Holm-Bonferroni correction. TCRdb took this table from immuneACCESS and kept in-frame rearrangements with V and J called. Such tables lack part of the clones; where checked against another copy, unresolved V genes explain under half of the gap, and the rest is unexplained. D and trimming were read from the DNA, whereas the V and J calls and clone size are those reported in that table. A total of about 21,000 clones appear in this sample, 80% to 85% of them only once. Around 6% of the sample is in the top ten clones.

Participants were included only if at least one PBMC sample before ART initiation and at least two post-ART samples were available. All participants with HIV were treated in the United States of America. Before DNA extraction, cryopreserved samples of about 0.95-10 million PBMC were thawed and then washed. At the time of the earliest PBMC sample for each participant with HIV, ages ranged from about 20 to 54 years. PBMC samples were contributed by each participant from 1-4 timepoints before ART initiation and 2-8 timepoints after ART initiation, with a median of 7 samples. For every participant, serial HIV viral load, CD4+ T-cell count, ART history and demographic data were obtained. Using a Qiagen kit on a QIAcube, genomic DNA was extracted from unsorted PBMC, with samples processed in batches of 12. Trimming removed 3 bases from V and 7 bases from J, leaving 12 bases between the germline ends. Sequences SNHLY (CDR1) and FYNNEI (CDR2) are obtained from the germline V gene. From the cysteine through the phenylalanine, the CDR3 covers 13 amino acids. The kept DNA is CDR3 alone, 39 bases in frame from the first base.

The data were taken from a study of long-term antiretroviral therapy in people with HIV (dated by TCRdb to between 2022 and 2023). About the study as a whole: The earliest samples were collected roughly a decade before the 2015 WHO recommendation for immediate ART, at a time when ART was usually postponed until CD4 counts fell. A retrospective serial study tested whether changes in peripheral blood TRB repertoire composition and diversity were associated with ART initiation and durable HIV suppression. A total of about 200 cryopreserved PBMC samples were contributed to the cohort by 30 adults with confirmed HIV infection, with samples collected serially over a mean of around 6 years (range 1-12). Of the approximately 28 participants with HIV, about a dozen were female. No cross-contamination during QIAcube processing turned up in test extractions that ran a monoclonal T-cell line alongside around 32 polyclonal samples. The study at large found these results: Unsorted PBMC were profiled instead of sorted CD4+ and CD8+ T cells because pre-ART samples had limited cell numbers. CDR3 length ranges in HIV repertoires were narrower than in controls, and network structure suggested an antigen-experienced repertoire with only a slight naive shift after ART. The samples were dated from the mid-2000s to the late 2010s, and the ART regimens that were used may be less effective than current ART regimens. Inferences about post-ART repertoire changes were limited because no data were available on ART adherence, viral resistance or therapy changes. Owing to limited PBMC availability, only the TCR beta chain was sequenced, without alpha chain pairing. The repertoire was dominated across all time points by expanded TRB clones identified before ART initiation, although this dominance was seen to fluctuate and to decrease in many PLHIV after ART. Starting ART was linked to a significant rise in TRB diversity, yet even after long-term ART the diversity remained significantly lower than in transplant donor controls.

The rearrangement combines TRBV2 with TRBJ1-1, with no D gene named confidently. The sequencing used unsorted PBMCs, collected 0.2 years after starting antiretroviral therapy. This clonotype originated in a woman between 25 and 40 years old with HIV. The DNA sequence is given as TGTGCCAGCAGTGACGGGAATTTTATTGAAGCTTTCTTT. Its protein product is CASSDGNFIEAFF.